These 21 T cell receptor beta chains share one sample of origin, sequenced in a study of cytomegalovirus exposure and HLA in healthy donors. It was with 60 Vbeta and 13 Jbeta primers that the PCR ran. Only in-frame clones appear in the TCRdb table, and some are missing; sequencing was by immunoSEQ multiplex PCR. The sample shows 200,000 to 250,000 clones, approximately 79% of them seen only once. The sample consisted of PBMCs. The receptors here all came from a man aged 45-65 years in good health and CMV-seronegative.

This clone has more than one count but fewer than ten. This chain joins TRBV11-2 and TRBJ2-1; 12 bases fit TRBD2. V shed 5 bases and J 7 bases; nucleotides not matched to a gene: 15. This CDR3 is built from 18 residues. Per the germline V gene, CDR1 is SGHAT and CDR2 is FQNNGV. Here the CDR3 DNA reads TGTGCCAGCAGCCGCATGATGGGGACTAGCGGGTTGACAAATGAGCAGTTCTTC. Protein product: CASSRMMGTSGLTNEQFF.

The chain combines TRBV5-1 with TRBJ2-1, with 9 bases lining up with TRBD1. The germline V gene encodes CDR1 SGHRS and CDR2 YFSETQ. V trimming: 6 bases; J trimming: 3 bases; junction bases outside the gene matches: 4. The CDR3 loop spans 14 amino acids. The CDR3 spells CASTEDRGYNEQFF. The CDR3 coding sequence is TGCGCCAGCACAGAGGACAGGGGCTACAATGAGCAGTTCTTC.

The genes are TRBV19 and TRBJ2-3, with 8 bases lining up with TRBD2. The junction had 5 bases not matched to a gene; V was cut back by 3 bases and J by 0 bases. This CDR3 is 16 amino acids long. Germline CDR1 LNHDA, CDR2 SQIVND (reference sequence). In DNA form, the CDR3 reads TGTGCCAGTAGTATCCGGGGGGGTTTTAGCACAGATACGCAGTATTTT. Its protein is CASSIRGGFSTDTQYF.

The chain recombines TRBV11-2 with TRBJ2-1, with unresolved D. Germline assignment: CDR1 SGHAT and CDR2 FQNNGV. V gave up 1 base and J gave up 9 bases, with 10 bases separating them. The length of the CDR3 is 13 residues. The CDR3 here is CASSLVPVSEQFF. The CDR3 DNA follows: TGTGCCAGCAGCTTAGTTCCAGTAAGTGAGCAGTTCTTC.

This chain connects TRBV6-5 to TRBJ2-1; 9 positions agree with TRBD2. The CDR3 contains 15 residues. Germline CDR1 and CDR2: MNHEY and SVGAGI. Trimming removed 3 bases from V and 1 base from J; junction bases left unmatched: 1. DNA of the CDR3: TGTGCCAGCAGTTATAGCGGGAGTTCCTACAATGAGCAGTTCTTC. As protein: CASSYSGSSYNEQFF.

The J gene is TRBJ2-5, the V gene TRBV18; D is ambiguous. CDR3 length: 14 amino acids. The ends were cut back, 3 bases at V and 4 bases at J, with 12 bases in the middle. Germline values: CDR1 KGHSH, CDR2 LQKENI. For the CDR3, the DNA is TGTGCCAGCTCACCGTCGACTCCGGGAGAGACCCAGTACTTC. The encoded protein is CASSPSTPGETQYF.

As to this clone: Other DNA sequences within the sample encode an identical CDR3. V gene TRBV5-1 combines with J gene TRBJ2-5; TRBD1 matches 8 bases. The ends lost 4 bases at V and 2 bases at J; junction bases unmatched: 4. The V gene's germline CDR1 is SGHRS and CDR2 YFSETQ. This CDR3 region has 14 residues. For the CDR3, the DNA is TGCGCCAGCAGCCCATGGACAGGGCAAGAGACCCAGTACTTC. Residues: CASSPWTGQETQYF.

This clone appeared a few times. The chain recombines TRBV28 with TRBJ1-1; D is undetermined. From germline, CDR1 is MDHEN and CDR2 SYDVKM. This CDR3 contains 13 residues. V lost 5 bases and J 3 bases, leaving 10 bases between the germline ends. The CDR3 here is CASSQAGDTEAFF. For the CDR3, the DNA is TGTGCCAGCAGTCAGGCCGGGGACACTGAAGCTTTCTTT.

This chain joins TRBV27 and TRBJ2-4; 10 bases are shared with TRBD1. This CDR3 spans 17 amino acids. Germline assignment: CDR1 MNHEY and CDR2 SMNVEV (reference sequence). V shed 0 bases and J 9 bases; nucleotides not matched to a gene: 11. This CDR3 reads CASSLSYGTGVSGIQYF. CDR3 in DNA: TGTGCCAGCAGTTTATCGTACGGGACAGGGGTTTCGGGCATTCAGTACTTC.

In this sample, this clone turned up once. This rearrangement joins TRBV28 to TRBJ1-3; weak D call: TRBD1 (6 bases). Germline assignment: CDR1 MDHEN and CDR2 SYDVKM. The length of the CDR3 is 18 residues. The V end lost 5 bases, the J end lost 0 bases, and 20 bases lay between the germline ends. CDR3 sequence (DNA): TGTGCCAGCAGTCCCGGGGGGGCAGGGGCCTACTCTGGAAACACCATATATTTT. Translation gives CASSPGGAGAYSGNTIYF. The full variable domain, completed using reference TRBV28 and TRBJ1-3, is DVKVTQSSRYLVKRTGEKVFLECVQDMDHENMFWYRQDPGLGLRLIYFSYDVKMKEKGDIPEGYSVSREKKERFSLILESASTNQTSMYLCASSPGGAGAYSGNTIYFGEGSWLTVV.

This chain links TRBV9 with TRBJ1-1; D call uncertain. The CDR3 covers 13 residues. V was clipped by 4 bases and J by 7 bases, with 14 bases between them. Germline values: CDR1 SGDLS, CDR2 YYNGEE. The CDR3 bases are TGTGCCAGCAGCCCCGGTAGAGGGCGTGAAGCTTTCTTT. Encoded protein: CASSPGRGREAFF.

V gene TRBV5-6 combines with J gene TRBJ2-7, with 10 bases lining up with TRBD1. V lost 4 bases and J lost 7; bases outside the gene matches: 8. CDR1 is SGHDT and CDR2 is YYEEEE in the germline V gene. The CDR3 covers 14 residues. CDR3 in DNA: TGTGCCAGCAGCGCGGGGACAGGGGTCGGTGAGCAGTACTTC. Its translation is CASSAGTGVGEQYF.

The chain is built from TRBV5-1 and TRBJ2-2, with 8 bases fitting TRBD2. Germline values: CDR1 SGHRS, CDR2 YFSETQ. J gave up 2 bases and V 1 base, and 7 bases lay outside the gene matches. There are 17 residues in the CDR3. CDR3 protein: CASSLRLAGLNTGELFF. The DNA for the CDR3 is TGCGCCAGCAGCTTGAGGCTAGCGGGTTTAAACACCGGGGAGCTGTTTTTT.

The count of this clone is one. CDR3: CASSQEPGALNRNTIYF. The DNA for the CDR3 is TGCGCCAGCAGCCAAGAGCCAGGGGCCCTAAACCGAAACACCATATATTTT. This chain joins TRBV4-1 and TRBJ1-3; possibly TRBD1 for D (6 bases). V was pared by 0 bases and J by 5 bases, with 17 bases between. The CDR3 spans 17 residues. Germline lookup yields CDR1 MGHRA and CDR2 YSYEKL.

CDR3 region: CASSFRRGRTDTQYF. Here the CDR3 DNA reads TGCGCCAGCAGCTTCCGCAGGGGGCGCACAGATACGCAGTATTTT. The V gene is TRBV5-1, the J gene TRBJ2-3; 8 nucleotides line up with TRBD1. The trim removed 2 bases at V and 1 base at J, leaving 3 bases unmatched. The germline V gene has CDR1 SGHRS and CDR2 YFSETQ. The CDR3 contains 15 residues.

This chain connects TRBV6-1 to TRBJ1-5; 7 nucleotides align to TRBD1. V dropped 5 bases and J dropped 5; count of bases not matched to a gene: 9. The CDR3 extends over 15 amino acids. Germline assignment: CDR1 MNHNS and CDR2 SASEGT. The CDR3: CASSSGGRGYQPQHF. CDR3 nucleotides: TGTGCCAGCAGTTCTGGGGGCAGGGGGTATCAGCCCCAGCATTTT.

This chain connects TRBV29-1 to TRBJ2-3; 8 bases are a match to TRBD1. Germline CDR1 SQVTM, CDR2 ANQGSEA. This CDR3 comprises 14 residues. V lost 4 bases, J lost 3 bases, and 6 bases stayed unmatched. This CDR3 is CSVARTGLTDTQYF. The CDR3 bases are TGCAGCGTTGCCCGGACAGGGTTGACAGATACGCAGTATTTT.

This clone has a single count. The chain combines TRBV5-1 with TRBJ2-5; 9 positions agree with TRBD1. Near its end, the DNA agrees better with TRBJ2-7, so the J call may be wrong. Germline V gives CDR1 SGHRS, CDR2 YFSETQ. This CDR3 comprises 14 residues. The CDR3 DNA reads TGCGCCAGCAGCGGGGAGACAGGGGGGTACGAGCAGTACTTC. Protein: CASSGETGGYEQYF.

The chain joins TRBV4-1 to TRBJ2-2; no reliable D call. Trimming removed 1 base at V and 6 bases at J, with 12 bases between. The CDR3 is made up of 15 amino acids. CDR1 MGHRA and CDR2 YSYEKL come from the germline V gene. CDR3 coding DNA: TGCGCCAGCAGCCAAGTACATACAGCCCCCGGGGAGCTGTTTTTT. This gives the protein CASSQVHTAPGELFF.

Regarding this clone: The same CDR3 is also encoded by other DNA sequences in this sample. The chain combines TRBV30 with TRBJ1-5; no clear D gene. Germline CDR1 is GTSNPN and CDR2 is SVGIG (reference sequence). The CDR3 totals 13 residues. Trimming took off 1 base at V and 3 bases at J, with 7 bases between the two ends. CDR3 bases: TGTGCCTGGAGTGGCGGTTCCAATCAGCCCCAGCATTTT. Translated: CAWSGGSNQPQHF.

The table lists this clone with a count of one. V and J are TRBV11-2 and TRBJ2-4; 8 bases map to TRBD1. With V trimmed by 5 bases and J by 7 bases, 4 bases remained unmatched. The CDR3 is 13 residues long. Germline CDR1 reads SGHAT; CDR2 reads FQNNGV. The CDR3 is CASSGQGTNIQYF. The CDR3 coding sequence is TGTGCCAGCAGCGGACAGGGAACGAACATTCAGTACTTC.